A selection of T cell receptor beta chains follows, all from one sample in a study of T-cell memory formation after mild COVID-19. TCRdb passed the 5' RACE reads through MiXCR, listing each CDR3 protein once. The sample contains a few hundred thousand distinct CDR3 sequences, approximately 24% of which appear only once. Material for sequencing was PBMCs or a T cell subset sorted from them (not recorded which). The receptors here all came from an adult woman who had mild COVID-19 (a few samples of this study predate the infection). Cell type and time point are not known. CDR3s include the opening cysteine and the closing phenylalanine or tryptophan. Fields, in order: clone size, J gene, V gene, CDR3 length, D gene, CDR3 protein, CDR3 DNA. A D gene is named only where the DNA matches it firmly. Clone size is shown for a subset of rows, as once, few, many or a class of expanded clone.

>NA|TRBJ1-6|TRBV4-1|17|TRBD1
CASSQDGTGAINSPLHF
TGCGCCAGCAGCCAAGATGGGACAGGGGCTATTAATTCACCCCTCCACTTT
>NA|TRBJ1-2|TRBV5-1|17|NA
CASTLGWGAKANYGYTF
TGCGCCAGCACCCTAGGGTGGGGCGCTAAGGCTAACTATGGCTACACCTTC
>NA|TRBJ2-5|TRBV28|13|NA
CASSLPLLMTQYF
TGTGCCAGCAGCCTACCCCTTCTAATGACCCAGTACTTC
>NA|TRBJ1-2|TRBV12-3/TRBV12-4|15|NA
CASSSQPGANYGYTF
TGTGCCAGCAGCTCTCAACCAGGGGCTAACTATGGCTACACCTTC
>NA|TRBJ2-5|TRBV15|16|NA
CATSQEGQGPQETQYF
TGTGCCACCAGCCAGGAGGGCCAGGGGCCCCAAGAGACCCAGTACTTC
>NA|TRBJ2-7|TRBV7-3|13|TRBD2
CASSPSGVIEQYF
TGTGCCAGCAGCCCTAGCGGGGTTATCGAGCAGTACTTC
>NA|TRBJ2-1|TRBV7-9|12|NA
CASSLASRDLVF
TGTGCCAGCAGCTTAGCGTCCCGGGACCTAGTCTTC
>many|TRBJ2-5|TRBV7-2|18|NA
CASSLLPNAGPGQETQYF
TGTGCCAGCAGCTTACTCCCAAACGCAGGGCCAGGCCAAGAGACCCAGTACTTC
>NA|TRBJ1-5|TRBV21-1|10|NA
CASRGQPQHF
TGTGCCAGCCGAGGTCAGCCCCAGCATTTT
>few|TRBJ2-2|TRBV6-2/TRBV6-3|17|NA
CASSYLRRVRNTGELFF
TGTGCCAGCAGTTATCTCCGGCGGGTGAGAAACACCGGGGAGCTGTTTTTT
>few|TRBJ2-7|TRBV5-6|15|NA
CASSLGQLLSREQYF
TGTGCCAGCAGCTTGGGACAATTATTATCCCGCGAGCAGTACTTC
>NA|TRBJ1-1|TRBV7-9|15|NA
CASSLGWQGNTEAFF
TGTGCCAGCAGCCTAGGGTGGCAGGGGAACACTGAAGCTTTCTTT
>few|TRBJ2-7|TRBV7-9|13|NA
CASTRRGGYEQYF
TGTGCCAGCACCCGCCGTGGGGGATACGAGCAGTACTTC
>NA|TRBJ2-5|TRBV10-3|17|TRBD2
CAISETGLAGAQETQYF
TGTGCCATCAGTGAGACGGGACTAGCGGGAGCACAAGAGACCCAGTACTTC
>NA|TRBJ2-7|TRBV5-6|16|TRBD2
CASSLIGLAVSYEQYF
TGTGCCAGCAGCTTGATCGGGCTAGCGGTCTCCTACGAGCAGTACTTC
>NA|TRBJ2-7|TRBV15|15|NA
CATSRGLDSAYEQYF
TGTGCCACCAGCAGAGGACTCGACAGCGCCTACGAGCAGTACTTC
>few|TRBJ2-3|TRBV29-1|12|TRBD2
CSVVGLEDTQYF
TGCAGCGTGGTGGGACTAGAGGATACGCAGTATTTT
>NA|TRBJ2-2|TRBV12-3/TRBV12-4|17|TRBD2
CASSPTGLAGNTGELFF
TGTGCCAGCAGTCCCACGGGACTAGCGGGGAACACCGGGGAGCTGTTTTTT